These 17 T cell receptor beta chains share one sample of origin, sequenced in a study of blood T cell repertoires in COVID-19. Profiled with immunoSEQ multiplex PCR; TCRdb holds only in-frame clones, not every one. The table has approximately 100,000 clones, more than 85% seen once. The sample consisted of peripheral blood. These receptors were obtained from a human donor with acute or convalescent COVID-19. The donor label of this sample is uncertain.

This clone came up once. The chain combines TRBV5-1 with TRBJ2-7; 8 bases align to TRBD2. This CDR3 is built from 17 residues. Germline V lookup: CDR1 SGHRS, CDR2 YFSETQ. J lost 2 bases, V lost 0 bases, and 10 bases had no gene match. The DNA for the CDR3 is TGCGCCAGCAGCTTGGTCCCGACTAGCGAGGGGACCTACGAGCAGTACTTC. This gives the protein CASSLVPTSEGTYEQYF.

CDR3 in DNA: TGTGCCAGTAGTTCGGGACAGGGGATAGCAGATACGCAGTATTTT. Its protein is CASSSGQGIADTQYF. The J gene is TRBJ2-3, the V gene TRBV19; 10 bases fit TRBD1. The CDR3 runs 15 residues. Losses at the gene ends were 5 bases for V and 4 bases for J; bases not matched to a gene: 6. Germline values: CDR1 LNHDA, CDR2 SQIVND (reference sequence).

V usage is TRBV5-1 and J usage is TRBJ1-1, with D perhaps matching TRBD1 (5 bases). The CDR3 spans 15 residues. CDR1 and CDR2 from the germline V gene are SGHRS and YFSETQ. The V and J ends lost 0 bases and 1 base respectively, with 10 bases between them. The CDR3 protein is CASSLDNQGNTEAFF. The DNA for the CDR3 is TGCGCCAGCAGCTTGGACAATCAGGGGAACACTGAAGCTTTCTTT. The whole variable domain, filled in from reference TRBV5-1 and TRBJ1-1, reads KAGVTQTPRYLIKTRGQQVTLSCSPISGHRSVSWYQQTPGQGLQFLFEYFSETQRNKGNFPGRFSGRQFSNSRSEMNVSTLELGDSALYLCASSLDNQGNTEAFFGQGTRLTVV.

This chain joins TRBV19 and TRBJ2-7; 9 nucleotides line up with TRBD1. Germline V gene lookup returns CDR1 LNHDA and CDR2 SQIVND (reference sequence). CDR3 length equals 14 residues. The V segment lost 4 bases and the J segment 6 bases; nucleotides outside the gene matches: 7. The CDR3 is CASSTLGQGGEQYF. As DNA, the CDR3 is TGTGCCAGTAGTACACTGGGACAGGGCGGCGAGCAGTACTTC.

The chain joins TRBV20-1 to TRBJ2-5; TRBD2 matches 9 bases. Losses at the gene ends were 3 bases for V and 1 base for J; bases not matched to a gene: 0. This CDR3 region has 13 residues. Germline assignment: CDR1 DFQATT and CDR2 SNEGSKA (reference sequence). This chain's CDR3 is CSASSGGQETQYF. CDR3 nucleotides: TGCAGTGCTAGTAGCGGGGGCCAAGAGACCCAGTACTTC.

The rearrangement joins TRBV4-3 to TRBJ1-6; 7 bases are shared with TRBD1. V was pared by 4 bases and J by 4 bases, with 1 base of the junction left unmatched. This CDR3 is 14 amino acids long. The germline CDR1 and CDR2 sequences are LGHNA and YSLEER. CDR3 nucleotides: TGCGCCAGCAGCCCGGGACAGTATAATTCACCCCTCCACTTT. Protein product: CASSPGQYNSPLHF.

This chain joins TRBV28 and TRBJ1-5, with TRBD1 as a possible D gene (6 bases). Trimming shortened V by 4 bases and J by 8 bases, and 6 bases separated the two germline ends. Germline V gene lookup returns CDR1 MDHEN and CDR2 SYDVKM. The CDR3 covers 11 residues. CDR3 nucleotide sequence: TGTGCCAGCAGTTCAGGGGAGCCCCAGCATTTT. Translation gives CASSSGEPQHF.

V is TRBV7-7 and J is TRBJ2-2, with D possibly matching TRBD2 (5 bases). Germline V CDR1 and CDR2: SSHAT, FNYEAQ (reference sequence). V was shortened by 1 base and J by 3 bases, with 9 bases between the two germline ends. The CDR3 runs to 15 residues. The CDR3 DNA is TGTGCCAGCAGCTTAGGGGGAGCCGACACCGGGGAGCTGTTTTTT. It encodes CASSLGGADTGELFF.

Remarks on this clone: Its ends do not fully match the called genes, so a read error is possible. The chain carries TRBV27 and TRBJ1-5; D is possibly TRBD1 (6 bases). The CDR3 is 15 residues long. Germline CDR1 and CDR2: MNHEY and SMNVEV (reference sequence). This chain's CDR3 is CASSLSSRTDQPQHF. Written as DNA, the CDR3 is TGTGCCAGCAGTTTATCCTCCCGGACAGATCAGCCCCAACATTTT.

The CDR3 sequence is CAWSTLSGKSNQPQHF. Written as DNA, the CDR3 is TGTGCCTGGAGTACCCTGAGCGGGAAAAGCAATCAGCCCCAGCATTTT. The chain uses TRBV30 and TRBJ1-5; D uncertain. The germline V gene encodes CDR1 GTSNPN and CDR2 SVGIG (reference sequence). This CDR3 comprises 16 residues. Deletions cut 2 bases from V and 1 base from J, with 15 bases between.

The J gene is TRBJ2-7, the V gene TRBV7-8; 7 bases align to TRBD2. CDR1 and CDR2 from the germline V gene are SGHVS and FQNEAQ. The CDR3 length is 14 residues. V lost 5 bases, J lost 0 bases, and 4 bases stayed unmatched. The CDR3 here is CASSDRDYSYEQYF. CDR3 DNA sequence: TGTGCCAGCAGCGACCGGGACTACTCCTACGAGCAGTACTTC.

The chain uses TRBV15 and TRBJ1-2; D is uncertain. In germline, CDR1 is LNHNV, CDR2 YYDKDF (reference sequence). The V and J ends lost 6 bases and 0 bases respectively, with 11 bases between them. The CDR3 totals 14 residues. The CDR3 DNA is TGTGCCACCAGACGGGATACGTCTAACTATGGCTACACCTTC. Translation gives CATRRDTSNYGYTF.

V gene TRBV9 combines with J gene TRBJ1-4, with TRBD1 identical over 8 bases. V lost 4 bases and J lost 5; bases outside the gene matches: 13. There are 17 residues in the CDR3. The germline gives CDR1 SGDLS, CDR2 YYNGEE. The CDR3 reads CASSPRTGNGRNEKLFF. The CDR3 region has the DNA TGTGCCAGCAGCCCACGGACAGGGAACGGAAGGAATGAAAAACTGTTTTTT.

The CDR3 is CASSQSRTVPNEQFF. The CDR3 nucleotides are TGTGCCAGCAGCCAATCCCGGACAGTTCCTAATGAGCAGTTCTTC. The chain combines TRBV3-1 (or the pseudogene TRBV3-2) with TRBJ2-1; a weak D match, TRBD1 (6 bases). CDR1 LGHDT and CDR2 YNNKEL come from the germline V gene (reference sequence). V was pared by 2 bases and J by 7 bases, with 15 bases between. The CDR3 is 15 residues long.

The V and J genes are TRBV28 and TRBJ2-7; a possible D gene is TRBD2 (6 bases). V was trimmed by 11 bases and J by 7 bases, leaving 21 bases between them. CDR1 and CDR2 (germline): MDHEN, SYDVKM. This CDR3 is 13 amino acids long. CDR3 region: CACTGTARLEQYF. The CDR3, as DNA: TGTGCCTGCACCGGGACTGCGAGGCTGGAGCAGTACTTC.

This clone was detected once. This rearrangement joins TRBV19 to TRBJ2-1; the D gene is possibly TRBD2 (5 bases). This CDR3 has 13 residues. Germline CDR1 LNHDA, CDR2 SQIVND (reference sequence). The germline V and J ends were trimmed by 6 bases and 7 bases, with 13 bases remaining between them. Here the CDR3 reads CASRSEAVNEQFF. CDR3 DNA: TGTGCCAGTAGATCTGAAGCGGTTAATGAGCAGTTCTTC.

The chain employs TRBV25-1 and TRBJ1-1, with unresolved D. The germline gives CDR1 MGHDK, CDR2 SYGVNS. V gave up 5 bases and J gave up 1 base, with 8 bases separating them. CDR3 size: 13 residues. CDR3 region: CASSQRENTEAFF. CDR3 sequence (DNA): TGTGCCAGCAGTCAACGGGAGAACACTGAAGCTTTCTTT. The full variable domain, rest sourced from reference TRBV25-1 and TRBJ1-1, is EADIYQTPRYLVIGTGKKITLECSQTMGHDKMYWYQQDPGMELHLIHYSYGVNSTEKGDLSSESTVSRIRTEHFPLTLESARPSHTSQYLCASSQRENTEAFFGQGTRLTVV.